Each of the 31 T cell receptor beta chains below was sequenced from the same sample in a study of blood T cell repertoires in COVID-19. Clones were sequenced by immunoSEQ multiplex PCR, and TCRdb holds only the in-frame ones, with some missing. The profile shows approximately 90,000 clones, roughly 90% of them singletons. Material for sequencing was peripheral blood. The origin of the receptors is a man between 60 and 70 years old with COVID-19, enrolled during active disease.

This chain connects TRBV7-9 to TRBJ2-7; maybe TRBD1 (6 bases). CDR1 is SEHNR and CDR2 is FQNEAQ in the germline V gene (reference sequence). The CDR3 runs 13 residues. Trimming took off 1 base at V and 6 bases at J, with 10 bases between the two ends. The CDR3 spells CASSLVMDSEQYF. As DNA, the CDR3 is TGTGCCAGCAGCTTAGTGATGGACAGCGAGCAGTACTTC.

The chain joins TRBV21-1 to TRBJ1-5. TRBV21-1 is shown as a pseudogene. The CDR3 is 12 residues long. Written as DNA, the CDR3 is TGTGCCAGTCGAAGAGGCAATCAGCCCCAGCATTTT. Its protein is CASRRGNQPQHF.

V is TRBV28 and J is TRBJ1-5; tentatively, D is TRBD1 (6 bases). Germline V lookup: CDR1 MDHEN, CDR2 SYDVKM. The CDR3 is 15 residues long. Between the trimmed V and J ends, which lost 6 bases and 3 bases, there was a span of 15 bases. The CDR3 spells CASRNTGSTNQPQHF. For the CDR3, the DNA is TGTGCCAGCAGAAATACAGGGAGTACCAATCAGCCCCAGCATTTT.

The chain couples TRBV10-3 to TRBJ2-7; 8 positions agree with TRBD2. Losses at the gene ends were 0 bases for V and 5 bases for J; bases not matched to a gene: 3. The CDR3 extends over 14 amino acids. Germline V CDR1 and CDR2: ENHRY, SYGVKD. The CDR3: CAISESTSVNEQYF. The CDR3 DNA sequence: TGTGCCATCAGTGAGTCGACTAGCGTTAACGAGCAGTACTTC.

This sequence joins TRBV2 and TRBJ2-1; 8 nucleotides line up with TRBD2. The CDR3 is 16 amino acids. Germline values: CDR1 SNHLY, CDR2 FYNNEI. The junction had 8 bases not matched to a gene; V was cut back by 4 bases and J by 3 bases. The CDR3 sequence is CASSAPGRAVYNEQFF. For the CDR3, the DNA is TGTGCCAGCAGTGCCCCCGGGAGGGCCGTCTACAATGAGCAGTTCTTC.

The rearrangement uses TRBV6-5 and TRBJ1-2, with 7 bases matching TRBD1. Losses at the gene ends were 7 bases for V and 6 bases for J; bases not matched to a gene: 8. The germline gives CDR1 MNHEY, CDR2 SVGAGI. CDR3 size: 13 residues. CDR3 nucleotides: TGTGCCAGCACCCTATCGGGGACAGATGGCTACACCTTC. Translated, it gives CASTLSGTDGYTF.

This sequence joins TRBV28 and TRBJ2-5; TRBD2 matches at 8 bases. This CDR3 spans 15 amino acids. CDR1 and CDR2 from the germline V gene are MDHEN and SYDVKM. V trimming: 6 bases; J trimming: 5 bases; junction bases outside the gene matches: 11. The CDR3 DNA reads TGTGCCAGCAGCGACTTCGGGGGGGTGTCGGAGACCCAGTACTTC. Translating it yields CASSDFGGVSETQYF.

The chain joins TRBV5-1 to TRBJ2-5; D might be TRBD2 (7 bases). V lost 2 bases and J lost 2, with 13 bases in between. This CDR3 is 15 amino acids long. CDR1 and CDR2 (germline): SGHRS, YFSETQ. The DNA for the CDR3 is TGCGCCAGCAGCTTAGTGGGGGGGCCTCAAGAGACCCAGTACTTC. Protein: CASSLVGGPQETQYF.

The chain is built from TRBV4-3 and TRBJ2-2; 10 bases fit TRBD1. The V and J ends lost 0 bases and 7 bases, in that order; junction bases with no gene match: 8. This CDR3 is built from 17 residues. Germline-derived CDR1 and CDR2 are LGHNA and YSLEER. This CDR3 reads CASSQESGGTGVGELFF. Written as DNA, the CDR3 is TGCGCCAGCAGCCAAGAGTCCGGAGGGACAGGGGTCGGGGAGCTGTTTTTT.

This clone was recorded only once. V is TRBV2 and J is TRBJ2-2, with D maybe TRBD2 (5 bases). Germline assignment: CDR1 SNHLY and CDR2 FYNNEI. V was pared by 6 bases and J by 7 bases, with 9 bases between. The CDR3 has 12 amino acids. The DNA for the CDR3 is TGTGCCAGCAGAACTGAGGGCGGGGAGCTGTTTTTT. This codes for CASRTEGGELFF.

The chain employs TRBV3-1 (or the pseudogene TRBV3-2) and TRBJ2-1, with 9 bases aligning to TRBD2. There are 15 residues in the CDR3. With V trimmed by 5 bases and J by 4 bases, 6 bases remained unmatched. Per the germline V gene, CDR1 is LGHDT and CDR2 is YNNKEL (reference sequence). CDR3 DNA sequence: TGTGCCAGCAGCTCCTCGGCGGGAGGGTACAATGAGCAGTTCTTC. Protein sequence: CASSSSAGGYNEQFF.

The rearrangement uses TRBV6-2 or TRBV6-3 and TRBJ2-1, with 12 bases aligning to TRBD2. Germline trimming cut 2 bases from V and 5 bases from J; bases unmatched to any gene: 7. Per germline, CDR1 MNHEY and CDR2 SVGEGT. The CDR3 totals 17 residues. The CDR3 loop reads CASSYPPLAGGNNEQFF. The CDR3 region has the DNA TGTGCCAGCAGTTACCCCCCACTAGCGGGAGGAAACAATGAGCAGTTCTTC.

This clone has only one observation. The DNA of the CDR3 is TGTGCCAGCAGCTCTCTAGCGTACAATGAGCAGTTCTTC. This translates into CASSSLAYNEQFF. The V gene is TRBV7-8, the J gene TRBJ2-1, with a possible D match to TRBD2 (6 bases). The CDR3 loop spans 13 amino acids. Trimming pared 4 bases from V and 4 bases from J, leaving 8 bases between. The germline gives CDR1 SGHVS, CDR2 FQNEAQ.

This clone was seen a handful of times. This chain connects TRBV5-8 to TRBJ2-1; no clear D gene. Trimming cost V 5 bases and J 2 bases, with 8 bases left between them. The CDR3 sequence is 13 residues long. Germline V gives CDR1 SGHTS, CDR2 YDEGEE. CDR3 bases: TGTGCCAGCAGTTCAGGTCCCTACAATGAGCAGTTCTTC. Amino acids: CASSSGPYNEQFF.

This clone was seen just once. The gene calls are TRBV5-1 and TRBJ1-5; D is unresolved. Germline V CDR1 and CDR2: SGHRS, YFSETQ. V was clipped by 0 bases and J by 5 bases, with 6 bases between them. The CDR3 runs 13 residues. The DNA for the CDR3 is TGCGCCAGCAGCTTGGTCGGTGATCAGCCCCAGCATTTT. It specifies CASSLVGDQPQHF.

For the CDR3, the DNA is TGCGCCAGCAGTGAAACGGGGGGACAGCCCCAGCATTTT. This codes for CASSETGGQPQHF. This sequence joins TRBV10-1 and TRBJ1-5; perhaps TRBD1 as D (5 bases). Germline-derived CDR1 and CDR2 are WNHNN and SYGVQD (reference sequence). V lost 3 bases to trimming and J lost 7 bases, with 10 bases between them. The CDR3 is 13 residues long.

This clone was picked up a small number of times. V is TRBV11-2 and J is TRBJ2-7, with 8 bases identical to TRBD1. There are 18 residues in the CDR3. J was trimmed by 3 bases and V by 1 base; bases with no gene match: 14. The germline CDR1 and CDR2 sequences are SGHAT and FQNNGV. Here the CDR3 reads CASSLAALATTGGYEQYF. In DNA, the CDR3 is TGTGCCAGCAGCTTAGCTGCGCTAGCAACAACAGGGGGCTACGAGCAGTACTTC.

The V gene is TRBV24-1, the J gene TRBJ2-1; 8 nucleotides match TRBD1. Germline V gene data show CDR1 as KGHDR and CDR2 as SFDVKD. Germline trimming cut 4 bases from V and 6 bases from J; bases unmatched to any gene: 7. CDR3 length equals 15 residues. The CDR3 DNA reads TGTGCCACCAGTGACCCGGACAGGGACTTCAATGAGCAGTTCTTC. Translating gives CATSDPDRDFNEQFF.

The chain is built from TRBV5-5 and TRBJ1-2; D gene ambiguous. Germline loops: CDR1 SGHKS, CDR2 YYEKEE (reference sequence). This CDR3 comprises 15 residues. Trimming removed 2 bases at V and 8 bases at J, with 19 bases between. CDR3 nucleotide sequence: TGTGCCAGCAGCTTACAATCTCCTATAACTATGGGCTACACCTTC. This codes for CASSLQSPITMGYTF.

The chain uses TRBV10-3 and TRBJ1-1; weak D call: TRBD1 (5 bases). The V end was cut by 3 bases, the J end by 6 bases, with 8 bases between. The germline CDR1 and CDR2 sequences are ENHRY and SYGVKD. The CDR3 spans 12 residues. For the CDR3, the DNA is TGTGCCATCAGTGACGGGGGGGCTGAAGCTTTCTTT. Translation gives CAISDGGAEAFF.

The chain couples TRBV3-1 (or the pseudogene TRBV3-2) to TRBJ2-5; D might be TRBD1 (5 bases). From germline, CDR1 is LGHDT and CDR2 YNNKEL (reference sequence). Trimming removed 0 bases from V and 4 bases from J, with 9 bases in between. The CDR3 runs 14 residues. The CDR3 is CASSQEVGAETQYF. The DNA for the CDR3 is TGTGCCAGCAGCCAAGAAGTAGGGGCAGAGACCCAGTACTTC.

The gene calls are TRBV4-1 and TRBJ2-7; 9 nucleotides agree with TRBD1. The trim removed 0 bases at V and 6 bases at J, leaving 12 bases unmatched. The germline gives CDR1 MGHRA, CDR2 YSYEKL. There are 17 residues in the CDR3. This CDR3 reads CASSQDGPGTGSREQYF. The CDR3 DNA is TGCGCCAGCAGCCAAGATGGGCCCGGGACAGGGTCACGCGAGCAGTACTTC.

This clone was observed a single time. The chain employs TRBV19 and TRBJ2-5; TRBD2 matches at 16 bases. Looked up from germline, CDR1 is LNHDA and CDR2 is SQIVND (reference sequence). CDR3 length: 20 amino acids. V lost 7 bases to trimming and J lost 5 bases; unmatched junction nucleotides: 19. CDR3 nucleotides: TGTGCCAGTACCCCTGCCGGGACTAGCGGGAGGGGGCCCATGTGGGAGACCCAGTACTTC. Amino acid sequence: CASTPAGTSGRGPMWETQYF.

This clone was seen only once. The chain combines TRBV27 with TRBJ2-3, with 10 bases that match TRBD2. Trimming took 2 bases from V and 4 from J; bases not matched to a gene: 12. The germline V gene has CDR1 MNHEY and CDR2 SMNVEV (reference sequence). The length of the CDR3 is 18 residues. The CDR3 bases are TGTGCCAGCAGTTTAGGAACGACTAGCGGGTGGGTGGCAGATACGCAGTATTTT. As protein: CASSLGTTSGWVADTQYF.

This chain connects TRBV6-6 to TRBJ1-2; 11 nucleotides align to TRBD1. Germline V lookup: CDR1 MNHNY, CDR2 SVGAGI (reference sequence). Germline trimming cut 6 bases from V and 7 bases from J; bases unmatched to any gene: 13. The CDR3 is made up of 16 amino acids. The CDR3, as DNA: TGTGCCAGCAGCCAGATGTCAGGACAGGGGGCGAGTGGCTACACCTTC. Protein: CASSQMSGQGASGYTF.

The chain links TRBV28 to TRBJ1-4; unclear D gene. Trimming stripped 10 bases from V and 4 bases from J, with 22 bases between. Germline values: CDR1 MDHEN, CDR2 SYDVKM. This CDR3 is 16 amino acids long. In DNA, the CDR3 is TGTGCCACCTACCCGGCGGCCCCAGATGTTAATGAAAAACTGTTTTTT. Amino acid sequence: CATYPAAPDVNEKLFF. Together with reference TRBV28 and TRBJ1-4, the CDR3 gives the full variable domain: DVKVTQSSRYLVKRTGEKVFLECVQDMDHENMFWYRQDPGLGLRLIYFSYDVKMKEKGDIPEGYSVSREKKERFSLILESASTNQTSMYLCATYPAAPDVNEKLFFGSGTQLSVL.

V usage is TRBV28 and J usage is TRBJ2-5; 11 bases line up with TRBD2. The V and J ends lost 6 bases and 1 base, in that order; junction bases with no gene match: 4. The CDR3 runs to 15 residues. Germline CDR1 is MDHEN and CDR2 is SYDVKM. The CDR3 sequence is CASSGTSGTQETQYF. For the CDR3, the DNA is TGTGCCAGCAGCGGGACTAGCGGCACCCAAGAGACCCAGTACTTC.

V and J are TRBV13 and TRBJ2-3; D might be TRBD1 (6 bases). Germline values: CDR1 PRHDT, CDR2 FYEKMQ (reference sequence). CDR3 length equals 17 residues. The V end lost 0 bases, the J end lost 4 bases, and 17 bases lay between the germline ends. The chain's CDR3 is CASSLGVQQGQADTQYF. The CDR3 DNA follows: TGTGCCAGCAGCTTAGGGGTACAGCAGGGGCAGGCAGATACGCAGTATTTT.

The CDR3 is CASSGKGNQPQHF. The CDR3 DNA reads TGTGCCAGCAGTGGTAAGGGGAATCAGCCCCAGCATTTT. The chain combines TRBV2 with TRBJ1-5, with D possibly being TRBD1 (5 bases). Germline values: CDR1 SNHLY, CDR2 FYNNEI. This CDR3 region has 13 residues. The ends were cut back, 4 bases at V and 4 bases at J, with 8 bases in the middle.

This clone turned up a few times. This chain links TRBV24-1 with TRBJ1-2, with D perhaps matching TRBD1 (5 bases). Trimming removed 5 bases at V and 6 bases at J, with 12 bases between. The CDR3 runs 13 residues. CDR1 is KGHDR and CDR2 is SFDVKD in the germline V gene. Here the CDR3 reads CATSVAETDGYTF. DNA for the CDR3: TGTGCCACCAGTGTTGCAGAGACAGATGGCTACACCTTC.

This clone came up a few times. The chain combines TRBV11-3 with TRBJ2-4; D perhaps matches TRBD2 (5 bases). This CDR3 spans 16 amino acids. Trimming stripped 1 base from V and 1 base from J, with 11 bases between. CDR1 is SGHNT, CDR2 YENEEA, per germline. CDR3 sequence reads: CASSLGGVGAKNIQYF. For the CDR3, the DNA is TGTGCCAGCAGCTTAGGGGGAGTCGGGGCCAAAAACATTCAGTACTTC.